This T cell receptor beta chain originates from a study of blood T cell repertoires in COVID-19. Study-level information: T cells, B-cell-depleted T cells, or PBMCs provided the cDNA or gDNA that served as material.

Sequencing used immunoSEQ multiplex PCR; TCRdb keeps in-frame clones, though not all of them. Of tens of thousands of clones in the sample, approximately 85% are singletons; the top ten hold approximately 5.5%. V gave up 8 bases and J gave up 0 bases, with 5 bases separating them. Looked up from germline, CDR1 is LNHDA and CDR2 is SQIVND (reference sequence). The CDR3 has 13 residues. The source of this sequence is a human donor in a cohort sampled during active COVID-19. The sequencing input was peripheral blood. The V call is TRBV19, the J call TRBJ2-6; D remains ambiguous. The CDR3 reads CASAPSGANVLTF. Written as DNA, the CDR3 is TGTGCCAGTGCGCCCTCTGGGGCCAACGTCCTGACTTTC.